These 7 T cell receptor beta chains originate from one sample sequenced in a study of blood T cell repertoires in COVID-19. Some clones are missing from TCRdb's copy, which holds only in-frame ones; the method was immunoSEQ multiplex PCR. The table includes under 500,000 clones, roughly 91% detected once. Sequencing input: peripheral blood. All receptors come from a woman aged 25-40 years with acute or convalescent COVID-19.

The rearrangement uses TRBV18 and TRBJ2-1; D unresolved. The CDR3 runs 13 residues. Germline lookup yields CDR1 KGHSH and CDR2 LQKENI. Trimming removed 5 bases from V and 0 bases from J, with 5 bases in between. The CDR3 nucleotides read TGTGCCAGCTCAGGCAGCTCCTACAATGAGCAGTTCTTC. Residues: CASSGSSYNEQFF. The full variable domain, its missing parts supplied by reference TRBV18 and TRBJ2-1, is NAGVMQNPRHLVRRRGQEARLRCSPMKGHSHVYWYRQLPEEGLKFMVYLQKENIIDESGMPKERFSAEFPKEGPSILRIQQVVRGDSAAYFCASSGSSYNEQFFGPGTRLTVL.

The V call is TRBV12-3 or TRBV12-4, the J call TRBJ2-3; unclear D gene. This CDR3 has 13 amino acids. With 3 bases removed from V and 6 bases from J, the gap between germline ends came to 10 bases. The CDR3 DNA reads TGTGCCAGCAGTTTCCTCTCTGTGGATACGCAGTATTTT. This translates into CASSFLSVDTQYF.

The rearrangement uses TRBV29-1 and TRBJ2-7, with D possibly being TRBD1 (6 bases). The CDR3 contains 12 residues. V dropped 6 bases and J dropped 6 bases, with 15 bases sitting between them. The germline CDR1 and CDR2 sequences are SQVTM and ANQGSEA. In nucleotides, the CDR3 is TGCAGCGTCCAAGGAACAGGGCGCGAGCAGTACTTC. This sequence encodes CSVQGTGREQYF.

The gene calls are TRBV24-1 and TRBJ2-7; TRBD1 matches at 12 bases. Looked up from germline, CDR1 is KGHDR and CDR2 is SFDVKD. V shed 3 bases and J 6 bases; nucleotides not matched to a gene: 5. The CDR3 runs to 15 residues. CDR3 DNA sequence: TGTGCCACCAGTGATACGGGACAGGGGGCTAGCGAGCAGTACTTC. Its protein product is CATSDTGQGASEQYF.

This clone was picked up a small number of times. This chain links TRBV29-1 with TRBJ2-3; D possibly corresponds to TRBD2 (6 bases). The germline V and J ends were trimmed by 3 bases and 2 bases, with 9 bases remaining between them. In germline, CDR1 is SQVTM, CDR2 ANQGSEA. The CDR3 runs to 13 residues. CDR3 sequence reads: CSVEEGTTDTQYF. The CDR3 nucleotides are TGCAGCGTTGAGGAGGGGACCACAGATACGCAGTATTTT.

This clone was found once. The rearrangement links TRBV29-1 to TRBJ2-3, with a weak D call TRBD2 (6 bases). CDR3 length equals 15 residues. From germline, CDR1 is SQVTM and CDR2 ANQGSEA. V was clipped by 4 bases and J by 2 bases, with 16 bases between them. In DNA, the CDR3 is TGCAGCGTTGGTGGAGGGTACCACGACACAGATACGCAGTATTTT. It specifies CSVGGGYHDTDTQYF.

The chain links TRBV9 to TRBJ1-2, with 7 bases lining up with TRBD1. The CDR3 contains 15 residues. V lost 4 bases and J lost 7; bases outside the gene matches: 13. Germline CDR1 SGDLS, CDR2 YYNGEE. The CDR3 DNA is TGTGCCAGCAGCCCCGTCCCGGGACAGTTCAGTGGCTACACCTTC. Protein: CASSPVPGQFSGYTF.